This T cell receptor (beta chain) was captured in a study of shared clonotypes between healthy human individuals. This clone appeared once. The antigen remains unidentified. The study, taken as a whole, reports: The expectation was that sequencing depth would affect clonotype sharing among donors.

The CDR3 contains 14 residues. The V gene lost 0 bases and the J gene lost 6 bases, with 11 bases spanning the gap. Germline V CDR1 and CDR2: LNHNV, YYDKDF (reference sequence). Generated by immunoSEQ multiplex PCR, the TCRdb table keeps only in-frame clones and is missing some. The sample contains approximately 2.1 million clones, 93% of which appear only once. This TCR derives from a man aged 18 to 30 in good health. Some clones in this sample may be carry-over from other donors' samples. The rearrangement links TRBV15 to TRBJ1-2; D call uncertain. Sequenced sample: naive CD4+ T cells from PBMCs. Subset of the sample: CD45RA+ positively selected. CDR3 nucleotides: TGTGCCACCAGCAGAGACCCGCGGGTCAATGGCTACACCTTC. This gives the protein CATSRDPRVNGYTF.